Included here is one T cell receptor (beta chain) sequence, with context. Its antigen is unknown. In the PCR, 60 Vbeta and 13 Jbeta primers were used. Some clones are missing from TCRdb's copy, which holds only in-frame ones; the method was immunoSEQ multiplex PCR. Here the sample spans under 150,000 clones, approximately 73% being singletons. This sample was taken from a study of cytomegalovirus exposure and HLA in healthy donors. Study results and limitations: Later on, an analysis found that several of the most significant clusters appeared to be linked to common viral pathogens, which included parvovirus B19.

V gave up 1 base and J gave up 14 bases, with 15 bases separating them. CDR1 SEHNR and CDR2 FQNEAQ come from the germline V gene (reference sequence). There are 13 residues in the CDR3. The chain combines TRBV7-9 with TRBJ2-1; D perhaps matches TRBD2 (5 bases). Material for sequencing was PBMCs. The clonotype comes from a human donor in good health. The CDR3 sequence: CASSLDTVAGEFF. CDR3 DNA: TGTGCCAGCAGCTTAGATACCGTGGCCGGGGAGTTCTTC.